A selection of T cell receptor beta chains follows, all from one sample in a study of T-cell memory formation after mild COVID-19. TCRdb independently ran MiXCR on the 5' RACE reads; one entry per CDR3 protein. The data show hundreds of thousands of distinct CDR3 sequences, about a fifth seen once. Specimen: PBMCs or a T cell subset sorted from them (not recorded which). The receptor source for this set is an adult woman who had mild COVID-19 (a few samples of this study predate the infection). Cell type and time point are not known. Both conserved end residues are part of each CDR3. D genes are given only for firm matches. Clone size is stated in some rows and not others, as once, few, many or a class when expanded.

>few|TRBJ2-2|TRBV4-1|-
TGCGCCAGCAGCCAAGATCGTGGGGGACCCACCGGGGAGCTGTTTTTT
CASSQDRGGPTGELFF
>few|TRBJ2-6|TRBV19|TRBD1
TGTGCCAGTAGTATTCTCGACAGGGGATTCCCATCTGGGGCCAACGTCCTGACTTTC
CASSILDRGFPSGANVLTF
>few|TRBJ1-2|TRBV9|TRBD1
TGTGCCAGCACCACGGGACAGGGGTCCTATGGCTACACCTTC
CASTTGQGSYGYTF
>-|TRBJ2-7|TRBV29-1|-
TGCAGCGTTGACTGGCAGGGCTCCGAGCAGTACTTC
CSVDWQGSEQYF
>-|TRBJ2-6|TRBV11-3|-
TGTGCCAGCAGCTTAAGAGGACATATCAACTCTGGGGCCAACGTCCTGACTTTC
CASSLRGHINSGANVLTF
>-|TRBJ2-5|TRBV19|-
TGTGCCAGTAGTTGGGCAGGGAAAGAGACCCAGTACTTC
CASSWAGKETQYF
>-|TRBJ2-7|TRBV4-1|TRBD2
TGCGCCAGCAGCCATCCCTACGGACTAGCGGGAGGAGTAACCTACGAGCAGTACTTC
CASSHPYGLAGGVTYEQYF
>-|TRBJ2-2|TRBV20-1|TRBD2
TGCAGTGCTAGAGAGACCGGGGGGACGTGGGGCGGGGAGCTGTTTTTT
CSARETGGTWGGELFF
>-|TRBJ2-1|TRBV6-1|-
TGTGCCAGCAGTGACAGGTTGGCCTACAATGAGCAGTTCTTC
CASSDRLAYNEQFF
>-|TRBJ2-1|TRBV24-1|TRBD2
TGTGCCACCAGTGATCGGACTAGCGGGAGGGGGAATGAGCAGTTCTTC
CATSDRTSGRGNEQFF
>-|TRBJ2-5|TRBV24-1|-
TGTGCCAGCTCAACAGGGTCGGTAGAAGAGACCCAGTACTTC
CASSTGSVEETQYF
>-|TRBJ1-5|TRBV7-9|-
TGTGCCAGCAGCTTTGGGACGGCTTTAAATCAGCCCCAGCATTTT
CASSFGTALNQPQHF
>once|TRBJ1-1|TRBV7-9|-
TGTGCCAGCAGCTTAGCGCGGCAGGAAGCTTTCTTT
CASSLARQEAFF
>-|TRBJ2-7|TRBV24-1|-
TGTGCCACCAGTTCTGGCTACGAGCAGTACTTC
CATSSGYEQYF
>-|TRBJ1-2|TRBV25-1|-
TGTGCCAGCAGTGAGGCAGGGGCTTATGGCTACACCTTC
CASSEAGAYGYTF